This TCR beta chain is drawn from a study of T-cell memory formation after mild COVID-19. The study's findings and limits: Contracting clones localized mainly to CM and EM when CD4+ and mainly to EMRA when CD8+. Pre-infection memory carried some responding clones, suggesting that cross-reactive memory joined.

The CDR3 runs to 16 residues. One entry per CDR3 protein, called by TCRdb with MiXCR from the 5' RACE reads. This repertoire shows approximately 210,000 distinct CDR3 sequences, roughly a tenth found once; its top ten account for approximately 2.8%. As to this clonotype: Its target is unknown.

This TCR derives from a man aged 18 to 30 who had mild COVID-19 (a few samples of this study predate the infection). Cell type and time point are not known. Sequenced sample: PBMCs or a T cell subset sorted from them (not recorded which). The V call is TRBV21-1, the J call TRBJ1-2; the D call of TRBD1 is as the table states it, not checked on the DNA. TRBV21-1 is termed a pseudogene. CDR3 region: CASSKNSASGALGYTF. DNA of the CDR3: TGTGCCAGCAGCAAAAACTCGGCGTCGGGGGCCTTGGGCTACACCTTC.